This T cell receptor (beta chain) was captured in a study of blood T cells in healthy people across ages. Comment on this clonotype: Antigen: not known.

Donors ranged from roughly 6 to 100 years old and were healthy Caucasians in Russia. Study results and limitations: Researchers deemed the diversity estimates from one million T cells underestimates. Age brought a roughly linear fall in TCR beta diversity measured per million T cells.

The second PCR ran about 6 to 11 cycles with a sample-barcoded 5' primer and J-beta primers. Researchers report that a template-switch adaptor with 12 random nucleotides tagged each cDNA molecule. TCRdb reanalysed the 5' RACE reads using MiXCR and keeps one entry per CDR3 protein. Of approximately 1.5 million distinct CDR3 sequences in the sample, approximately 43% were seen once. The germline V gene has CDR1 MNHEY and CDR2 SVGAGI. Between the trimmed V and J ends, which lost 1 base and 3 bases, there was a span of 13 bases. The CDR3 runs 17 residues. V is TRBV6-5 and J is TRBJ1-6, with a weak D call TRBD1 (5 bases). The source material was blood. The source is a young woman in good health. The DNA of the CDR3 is TGTGCCAGCAGTTACTGGGGCGCGACTTACTATAATTCACCCCTCCACTTT. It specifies CASSYWGATYYNSPLHF.